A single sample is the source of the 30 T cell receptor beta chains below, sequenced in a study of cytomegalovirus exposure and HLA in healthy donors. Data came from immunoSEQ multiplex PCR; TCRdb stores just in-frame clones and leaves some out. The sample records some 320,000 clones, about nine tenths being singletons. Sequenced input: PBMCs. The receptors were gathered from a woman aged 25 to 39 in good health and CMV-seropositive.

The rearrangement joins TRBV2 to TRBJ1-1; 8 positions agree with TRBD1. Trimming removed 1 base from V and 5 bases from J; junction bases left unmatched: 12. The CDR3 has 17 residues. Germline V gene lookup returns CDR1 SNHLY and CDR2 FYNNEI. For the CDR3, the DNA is TGTGCCAGCAGTGAAGGGACAGGGTTAAGGGGGAAAACTGAAGCTTTCTTT. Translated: CASSEGTGLRGKTEAFF.

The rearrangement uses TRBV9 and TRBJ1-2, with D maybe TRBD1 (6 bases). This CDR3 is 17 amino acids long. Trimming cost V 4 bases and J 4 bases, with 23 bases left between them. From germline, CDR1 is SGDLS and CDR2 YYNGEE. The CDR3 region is CASSTSWGTGYLYGYTF. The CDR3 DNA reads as TGTGCCAGCAGCACCTCGTGGGGTACAGGGTACCTCTATGGCTACACCTTC.

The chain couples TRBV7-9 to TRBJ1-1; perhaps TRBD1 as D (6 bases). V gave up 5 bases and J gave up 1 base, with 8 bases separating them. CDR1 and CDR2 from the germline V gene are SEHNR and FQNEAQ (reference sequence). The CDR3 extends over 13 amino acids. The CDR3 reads CASSTTGNTEAFF. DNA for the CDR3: TGTGCCAGCAGCACGACAGGGAACACTGAAGCTTTCTTT.

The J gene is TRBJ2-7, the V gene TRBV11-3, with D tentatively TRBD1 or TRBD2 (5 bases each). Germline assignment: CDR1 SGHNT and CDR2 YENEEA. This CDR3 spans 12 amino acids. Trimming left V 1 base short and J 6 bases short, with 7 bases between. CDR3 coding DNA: TGTGCCAGCAGCTTAGCAGGGACCGAGCAGTACTTC. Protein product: CASSLAGTEQYF.

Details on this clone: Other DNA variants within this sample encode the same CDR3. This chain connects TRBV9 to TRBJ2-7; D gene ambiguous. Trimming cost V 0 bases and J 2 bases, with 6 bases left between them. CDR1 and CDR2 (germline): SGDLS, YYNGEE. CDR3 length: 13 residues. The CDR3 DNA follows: TGTGCCAGCAGCGTAGATCCCGCCTACGAGCAGTACTTC. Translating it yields CASSVDPAYEQYF.

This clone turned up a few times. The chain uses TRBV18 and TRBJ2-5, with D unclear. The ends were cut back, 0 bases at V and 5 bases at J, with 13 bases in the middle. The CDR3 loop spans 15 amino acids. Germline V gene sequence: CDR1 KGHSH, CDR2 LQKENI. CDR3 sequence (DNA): TGTGCCAGCTCACCACCCGGTGGCTCCGGGGAGACCCAGTACTTC. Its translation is CASSPPGGSGETQYF.

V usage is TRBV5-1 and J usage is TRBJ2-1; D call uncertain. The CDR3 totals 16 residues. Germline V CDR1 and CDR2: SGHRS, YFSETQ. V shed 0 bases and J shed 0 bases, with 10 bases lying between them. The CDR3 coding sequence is TGCGCCAGCAGCTTGGTAGCAGCGAGCTCCTACAATGAGCAGTTCTTC. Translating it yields CASSLVAASSYNEQFF.

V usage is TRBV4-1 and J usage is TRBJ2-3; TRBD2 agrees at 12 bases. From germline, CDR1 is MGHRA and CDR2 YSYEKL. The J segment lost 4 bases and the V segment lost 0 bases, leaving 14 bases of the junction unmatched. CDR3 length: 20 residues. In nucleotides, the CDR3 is TGCGCCAGCAGCCAAGAATCCCCTAGCGGGAGGGCCGTTTATCCAGATACGCAGTATTTT. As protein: CASSQESPSGRAVYPDTQYF.

The CDR3 spells CASNQGGMIVAEAFF. CDR3 coding DNA: TGTGCCAGCAACCAGGGAGGAATGATAGTTGCTGAAGCTTTCTTT. This sequence joins TRBV2 and TRBJ1-1, with a possible D match to TRBD1 (5 bases). The germline CDR1 and CDR2 sequences are SNHLY and FYNNEI. V lost 7 bases and J 6 bases, leaving 21 bases between the germline ends. The CDR3 is 15 residues long. The full variable domain, in which reference TRBV2 and TRBJ1-1 provide the parts outside the CDR3, is EPEVTQTPSHQVTQMGQEVILRCVPISNHLYFYWYRQILGQKVEFLVSFYNNEISEKSEIFDDQFSVERPDGSNFTLKIRSTKLEDSAMYFCASNQGGMIVAEAFFGQGTRLTVV.

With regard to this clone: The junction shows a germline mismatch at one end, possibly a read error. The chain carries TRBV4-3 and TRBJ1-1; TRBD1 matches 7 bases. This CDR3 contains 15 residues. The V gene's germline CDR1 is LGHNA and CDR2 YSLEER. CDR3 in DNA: TGCGCCAGCGGCCAATACAGGGGCGGGTACACTGAAGCTTTCTTT. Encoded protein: CASGQYRGGYTEAFF.

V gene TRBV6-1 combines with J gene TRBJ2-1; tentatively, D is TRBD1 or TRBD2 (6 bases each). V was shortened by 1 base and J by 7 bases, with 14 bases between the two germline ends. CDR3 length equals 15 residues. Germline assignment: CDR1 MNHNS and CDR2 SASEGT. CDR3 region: CASSEEGGRANEQFF. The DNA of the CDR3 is TGTGCCAGCAGTGAAGAGGGGGGAAGGGCGAATGAGCAGTTCTTC.

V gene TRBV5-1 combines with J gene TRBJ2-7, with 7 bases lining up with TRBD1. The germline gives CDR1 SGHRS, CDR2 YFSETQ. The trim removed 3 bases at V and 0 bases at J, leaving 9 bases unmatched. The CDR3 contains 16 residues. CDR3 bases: TGCGCCAGCAGCTGGCCAGACAGGGTGAGCTCCTACGAGCAGTACTTC. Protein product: CASSWPDRVSSYEQYF.

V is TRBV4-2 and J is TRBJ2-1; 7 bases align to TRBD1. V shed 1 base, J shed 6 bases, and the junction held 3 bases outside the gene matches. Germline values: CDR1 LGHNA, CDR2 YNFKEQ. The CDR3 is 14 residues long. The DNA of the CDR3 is TGTGCCAGCAGCCAAGGAGGGGGCCCCAATGAGCAGTTCTTC. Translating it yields CASSQGGGPNEQFF.

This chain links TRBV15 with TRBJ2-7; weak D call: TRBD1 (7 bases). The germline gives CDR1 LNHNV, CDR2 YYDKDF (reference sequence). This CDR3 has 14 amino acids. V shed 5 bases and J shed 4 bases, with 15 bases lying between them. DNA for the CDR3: TGTGCCACCAGCCCCGGGCAGGGGGGATACGAGCAGTACTTC. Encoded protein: CATSPGQGGYEQYF. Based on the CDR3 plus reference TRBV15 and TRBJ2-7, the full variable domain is DAMVIQNPRYQVTQFGKPVTLSCSQTLNHNVMYWYQQKSSQAPKLLFHYYDKDFNNEADTPDNFQSRRPNTSFCFLDIRSPGLGDTAMYLCATSPGQGGYEQYFGPGTRLTVT.

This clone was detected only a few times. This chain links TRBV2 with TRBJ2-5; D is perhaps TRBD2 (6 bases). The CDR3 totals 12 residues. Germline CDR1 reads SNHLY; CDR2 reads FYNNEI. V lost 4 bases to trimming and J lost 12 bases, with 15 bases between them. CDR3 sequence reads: CASSGATSGEYF. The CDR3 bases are TGTGCCAGCAGTGGGGCGACTAGTGGGGAGTACTTC.

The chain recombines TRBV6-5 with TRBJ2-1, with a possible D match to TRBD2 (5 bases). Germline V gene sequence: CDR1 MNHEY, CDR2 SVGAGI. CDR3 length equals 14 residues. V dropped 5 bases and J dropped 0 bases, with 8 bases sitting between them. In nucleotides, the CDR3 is TGTGCCAGCAGTAGCGGCAGCTCCTACAATGAGCAGTTCTTC. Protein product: CASSSGSSYNEQFF.

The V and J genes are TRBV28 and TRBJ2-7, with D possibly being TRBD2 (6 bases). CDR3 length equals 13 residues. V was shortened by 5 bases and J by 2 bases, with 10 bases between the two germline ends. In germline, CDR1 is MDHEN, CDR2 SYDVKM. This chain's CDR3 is CASSPRGTYEQYF. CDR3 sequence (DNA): TGTGCCAGCAGTCCCCGGGGGACCTACGAGCAGTACTTC.

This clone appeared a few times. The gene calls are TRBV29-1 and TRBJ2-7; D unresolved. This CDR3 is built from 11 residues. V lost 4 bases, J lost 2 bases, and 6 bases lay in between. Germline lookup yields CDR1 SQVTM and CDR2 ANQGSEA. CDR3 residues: CSVALAYEQYF. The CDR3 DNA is TGCAGCGTTGCCCTGGCCTACGAGCAGTACTTC.

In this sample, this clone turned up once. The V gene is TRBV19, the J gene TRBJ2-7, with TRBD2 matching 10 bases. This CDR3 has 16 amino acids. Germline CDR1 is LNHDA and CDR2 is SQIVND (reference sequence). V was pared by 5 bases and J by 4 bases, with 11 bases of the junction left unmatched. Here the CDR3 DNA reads TGTGCCAGTAGTGGAGGATTGGGAGCGGGAGGGTACGAGCAGTACTTC. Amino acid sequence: CASSGGLGAGGYEQYF.

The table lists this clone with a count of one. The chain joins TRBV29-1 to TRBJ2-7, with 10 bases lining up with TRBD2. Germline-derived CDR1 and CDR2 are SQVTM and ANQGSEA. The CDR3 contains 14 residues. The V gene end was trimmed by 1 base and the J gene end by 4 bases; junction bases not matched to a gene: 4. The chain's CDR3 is CSVEGGLAPYEQYF. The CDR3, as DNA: TGCAGCGTTGAAGGGGGACTAGCGCCTTACGAGCAGTACTTC.

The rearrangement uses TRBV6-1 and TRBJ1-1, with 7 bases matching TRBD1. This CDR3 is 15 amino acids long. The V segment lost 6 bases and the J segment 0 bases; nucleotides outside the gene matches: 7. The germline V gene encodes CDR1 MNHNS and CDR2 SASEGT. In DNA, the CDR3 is TGTGCCAGCAGGGAAACAGGGGCTCTGAACACTGAAGCTTTCTTT. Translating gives CASRETGALNTEAFF.

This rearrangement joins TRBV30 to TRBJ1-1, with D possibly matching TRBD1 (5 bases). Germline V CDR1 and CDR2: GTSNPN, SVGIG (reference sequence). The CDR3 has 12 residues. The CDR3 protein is CAGGRRNTEAFF. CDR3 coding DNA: TGTGCTGGGGGACGTAGGAACACTGAAGCTTTCTTT.

The CDR3 DNA follows: TGTGCCAGCAGTGAAGTTGCGGGAGGGCCGGATACGCAGTATTTT. Its translation is CASSEVAGGPDTQYF. The V call is TRBV6-1, the J call TRBJ2-3; TRBD2 agrees at 9 bases. CDR1 and CDR2 from the germline V gene are MNHNS and SASEGT. V shed 1 base, J shed 6 bases, and the junction held 5 bases outside the gene matches. This CDR3 has 15 amino acids.

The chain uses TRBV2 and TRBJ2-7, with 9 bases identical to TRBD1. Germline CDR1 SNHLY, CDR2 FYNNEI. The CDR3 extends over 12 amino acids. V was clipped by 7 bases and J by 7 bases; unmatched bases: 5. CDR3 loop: CASMTGGAEQYF. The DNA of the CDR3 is TGTGCCAGCATGACAGGGGGGGCGGAGCAGTACTTC.

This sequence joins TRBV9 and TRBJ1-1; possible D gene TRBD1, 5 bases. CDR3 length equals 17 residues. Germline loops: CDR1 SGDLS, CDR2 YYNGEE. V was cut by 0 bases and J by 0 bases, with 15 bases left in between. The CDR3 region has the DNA TGTGCCAGCAGCGTAGGGACGGGGGTGCTCATGAACACTGAAGCTTTCTTT. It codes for CASSVGTGVLMNTEAFF.

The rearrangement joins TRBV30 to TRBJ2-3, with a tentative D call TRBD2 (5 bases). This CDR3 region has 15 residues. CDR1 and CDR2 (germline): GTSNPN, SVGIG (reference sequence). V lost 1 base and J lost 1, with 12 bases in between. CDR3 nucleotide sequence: TGTGCCTGGAGTGAGGGTTACGGGGGCACAGATACGCAGTATTTT. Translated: CAWSEGYGGTDTQYF.

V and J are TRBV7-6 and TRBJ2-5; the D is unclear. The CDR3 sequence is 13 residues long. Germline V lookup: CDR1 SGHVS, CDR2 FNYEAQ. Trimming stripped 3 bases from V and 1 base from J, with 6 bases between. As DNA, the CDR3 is TGTGCCAGCAGCTTGCAGATCCAAGAGACCCAGTACTTC. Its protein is CASSLQIQETQYF.

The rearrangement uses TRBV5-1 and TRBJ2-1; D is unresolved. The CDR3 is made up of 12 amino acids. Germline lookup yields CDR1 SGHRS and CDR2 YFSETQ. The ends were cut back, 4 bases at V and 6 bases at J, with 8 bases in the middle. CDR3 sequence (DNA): TGCGCCAGCAGCCCTGGAACCAATGAGCAGTTCTTC. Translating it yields CASSPGTNEQFF.

Written as DNA, the CDR3 is TGTGCCAGCAGTTTACAGGGTAACACCGGGGAGCTGTTTTTT. Residues: CASSLQGNTGELFF. The chain recombines TRBV6-5 with TRBJ2-2; tentative D call: TRBD1 (6 bases). This CDR3 has 14 amino acids. V was shortened by 4 bases and J by 2 bases, with 8 bases between the two germline ends. CDR1 and CDR2 (germline): MNHEY, SVGAGI.

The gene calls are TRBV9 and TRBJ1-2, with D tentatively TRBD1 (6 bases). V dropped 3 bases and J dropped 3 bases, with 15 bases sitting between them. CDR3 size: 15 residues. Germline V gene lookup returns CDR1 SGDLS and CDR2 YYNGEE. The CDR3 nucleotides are TGTGCCAGCAGCGCCCGACAGGCGCCCCACTATGGCTACACCTTC. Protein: CASSARQAPHYGYTF.